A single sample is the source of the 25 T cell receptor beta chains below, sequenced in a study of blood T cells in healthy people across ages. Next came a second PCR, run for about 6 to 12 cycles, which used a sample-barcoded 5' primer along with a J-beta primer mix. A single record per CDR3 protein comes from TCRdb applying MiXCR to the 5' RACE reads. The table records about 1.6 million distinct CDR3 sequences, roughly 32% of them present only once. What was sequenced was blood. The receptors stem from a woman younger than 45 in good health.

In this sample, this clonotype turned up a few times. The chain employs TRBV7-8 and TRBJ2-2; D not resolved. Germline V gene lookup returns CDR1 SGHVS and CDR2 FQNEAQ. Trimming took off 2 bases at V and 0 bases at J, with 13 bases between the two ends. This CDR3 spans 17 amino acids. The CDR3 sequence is CASSLFPGGPNTGELFF. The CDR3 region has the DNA TGTGCCAGCAGCTTATTCCCGGGCGGCCCGAACACCGGGGAGCTGTTTTTT.

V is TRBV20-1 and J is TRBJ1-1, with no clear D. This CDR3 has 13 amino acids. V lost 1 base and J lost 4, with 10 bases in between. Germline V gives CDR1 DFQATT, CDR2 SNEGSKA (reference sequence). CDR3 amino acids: CSARVWGGTEAFF. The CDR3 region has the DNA TGCAGTGCTAGAGTTTGGGGAGGCACTGAAGCTTTCTTT.

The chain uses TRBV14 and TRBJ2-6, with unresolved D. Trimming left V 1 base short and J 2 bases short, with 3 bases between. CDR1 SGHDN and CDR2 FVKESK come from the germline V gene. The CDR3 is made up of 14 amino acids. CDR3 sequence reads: CASSQAAGANVLTF. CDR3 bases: TGTGCCAGCAGCCAAGCTGCTGGGGCCAACGTCCTGACTTTC.

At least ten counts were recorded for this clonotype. CDR3 in amino acids: CASSPLAGGYDTQYF. The DNA of the CDR3 is TGCGCCAGCAGCCCACTAGCGGGGGGTTATGATACGCAGTATTTT. J is TRBJ2-3 and V is TRBV4-1; 12 bases are a match to TRBD2. The ends lost 4 bases at V and 6 bases at J; junction bases unmatched: 5. The CDR3 is made up of 15 amino acids. Per the germline V gene, CDR1 is MGHRA and CDR2 is YSYEKL.

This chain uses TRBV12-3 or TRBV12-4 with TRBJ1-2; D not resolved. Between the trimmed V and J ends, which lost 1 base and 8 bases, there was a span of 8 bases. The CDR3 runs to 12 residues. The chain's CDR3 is CASSLGASGYTF. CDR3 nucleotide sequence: TGTGCCAGCAGTTTAGGGGCAAGCGGCTACACCTTC.

This CDR3 is CASSPPGTYYEQYF. The CDR3, as DNA: TGTGCCAGCAGTCCCCCCGGGACTTACTACGAGCAGTACTTC. The chain uses TRBV27 and TRBJ2-7; D might be TRBD2 (6 bases). Per germline, CDR1 MNHEY and CDR2 SMNVEV (reference sequence). This CDR3 has 14 residues. The ends were cut back, 5 bases at V and 3 bases at J, with 14 bases in the middle.

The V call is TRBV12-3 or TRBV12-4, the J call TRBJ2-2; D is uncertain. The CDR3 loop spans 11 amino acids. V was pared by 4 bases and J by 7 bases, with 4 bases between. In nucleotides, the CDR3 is TGTGCCAGCAGTTGGGGCGGGGAGCTGTTTTTT. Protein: CASSWGGELFF.

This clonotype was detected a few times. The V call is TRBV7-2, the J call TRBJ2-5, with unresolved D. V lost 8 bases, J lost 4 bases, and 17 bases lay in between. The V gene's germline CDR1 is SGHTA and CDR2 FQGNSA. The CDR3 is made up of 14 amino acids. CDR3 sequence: CASAIRTARETQYF. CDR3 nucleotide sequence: TGTGCCAGCGCGATCCGAACAGCCCGAGAGACCCAGTACTTC.

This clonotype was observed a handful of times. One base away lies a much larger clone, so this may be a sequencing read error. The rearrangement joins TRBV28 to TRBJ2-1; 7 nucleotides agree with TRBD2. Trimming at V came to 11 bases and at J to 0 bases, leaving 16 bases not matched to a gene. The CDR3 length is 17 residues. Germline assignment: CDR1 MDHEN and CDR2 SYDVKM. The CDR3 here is CAGTSSGELSSYNEQFF. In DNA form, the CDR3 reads TGTGCCGGCACCTCAAGCGGGGAGTTAAGCTCCTACAATGAGCAGTTCTTC.

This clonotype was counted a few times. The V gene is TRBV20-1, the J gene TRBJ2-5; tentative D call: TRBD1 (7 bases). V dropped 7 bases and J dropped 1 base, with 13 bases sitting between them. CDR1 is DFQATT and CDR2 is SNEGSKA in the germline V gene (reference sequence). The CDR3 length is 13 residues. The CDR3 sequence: CSGSGDSQETQYF. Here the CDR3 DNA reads TGCAGTGGATCGGGGGACAGCCAAGAGACCCAGTACTTC.

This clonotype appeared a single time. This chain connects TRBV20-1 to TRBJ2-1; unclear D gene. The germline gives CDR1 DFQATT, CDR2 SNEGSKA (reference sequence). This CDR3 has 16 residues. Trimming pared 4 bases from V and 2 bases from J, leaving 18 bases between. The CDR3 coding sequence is TGCAGTGCTAACCCCGAACTGGCAATCACCTACAATGAGCAGTTCTTC. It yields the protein CSANPELAITYNEQFF.

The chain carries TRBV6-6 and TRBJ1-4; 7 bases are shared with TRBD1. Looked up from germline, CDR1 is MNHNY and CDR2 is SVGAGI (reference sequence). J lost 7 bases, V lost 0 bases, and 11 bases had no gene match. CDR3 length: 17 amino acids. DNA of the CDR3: TGTGCCAGCAGTTACTCCAATACAGGGGTGTTGGGTGAAAAACTGTTTTTT. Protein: CASSYSNTGVLGEKLFF.

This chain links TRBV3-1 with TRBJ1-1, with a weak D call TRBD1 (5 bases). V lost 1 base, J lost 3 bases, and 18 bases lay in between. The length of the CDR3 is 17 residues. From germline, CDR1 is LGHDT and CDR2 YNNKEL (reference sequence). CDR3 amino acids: CASSQAAGASSYTEAFF. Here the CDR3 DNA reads TGTGCCAGCAGCCAAGCGGCCGGGGCTTCCTCATACACTGAAGCTTTCTTT.

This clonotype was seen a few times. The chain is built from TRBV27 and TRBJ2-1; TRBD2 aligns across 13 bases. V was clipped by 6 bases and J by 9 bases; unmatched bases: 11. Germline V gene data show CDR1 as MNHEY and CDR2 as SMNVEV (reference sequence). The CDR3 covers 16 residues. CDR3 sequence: CASRAPGLAGVSEQFF. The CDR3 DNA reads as TGTGCCAGCAGGGCCCCCGGACTAGCGGGAGTTTCTGAGCAGTTCTTC.

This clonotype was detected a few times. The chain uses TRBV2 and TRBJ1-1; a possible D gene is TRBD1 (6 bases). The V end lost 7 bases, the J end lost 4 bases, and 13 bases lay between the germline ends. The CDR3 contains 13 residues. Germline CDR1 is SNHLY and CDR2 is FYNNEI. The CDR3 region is CASTSQGGTEAFF. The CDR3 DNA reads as TGTGCCAGCACTTCACAAGGGGGCACTGAAGCTTTCTTT. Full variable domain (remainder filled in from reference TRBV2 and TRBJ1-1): EPEVTQTPSHQVTQMGQEVILRCVPISNHLYFYWYRQILGQKVEFLVSFYNNEISEKSEIFDDQFSVERPDGSNFTLKIRSTKLEDSAMYFCASTSQGGTEAFFGQGTRLTVV.

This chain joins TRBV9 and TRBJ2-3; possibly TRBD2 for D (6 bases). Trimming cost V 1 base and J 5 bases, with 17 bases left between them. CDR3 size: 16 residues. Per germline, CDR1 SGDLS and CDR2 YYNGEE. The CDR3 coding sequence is TGTGCCAGCAGCGTAACCCTAGCGAGAGCGGGAGATACGCAGTATTTT. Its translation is CASSVTLARAGDTQYF.

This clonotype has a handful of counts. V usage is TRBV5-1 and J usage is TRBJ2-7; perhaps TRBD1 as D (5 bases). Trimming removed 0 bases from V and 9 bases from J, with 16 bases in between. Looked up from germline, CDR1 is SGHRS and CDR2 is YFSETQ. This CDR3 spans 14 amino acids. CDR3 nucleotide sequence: TGCGCCAGCAGCTTGGAGGGGTCTCCTACGAGGCAGTACTTC. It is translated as CASSLEGSPTRQYF.

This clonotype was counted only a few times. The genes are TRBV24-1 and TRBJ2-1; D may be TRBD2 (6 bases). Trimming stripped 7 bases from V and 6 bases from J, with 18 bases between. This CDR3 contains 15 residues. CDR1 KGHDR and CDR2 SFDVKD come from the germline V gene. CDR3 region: CATSGRSGVVNEQFF. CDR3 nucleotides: TGTGCCACCAGCGGTCGGTCGGGAGTGGTCAATGAGCAGTTCTTC.

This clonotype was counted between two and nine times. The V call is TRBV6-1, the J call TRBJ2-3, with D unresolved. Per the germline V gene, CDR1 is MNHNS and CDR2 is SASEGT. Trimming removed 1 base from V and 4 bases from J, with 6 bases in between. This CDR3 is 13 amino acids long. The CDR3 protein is CASSEGVPDTQYF. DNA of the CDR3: TGTGCCAGCAGTGAAGGTGTCCCAGATACGCAGTATTTT.

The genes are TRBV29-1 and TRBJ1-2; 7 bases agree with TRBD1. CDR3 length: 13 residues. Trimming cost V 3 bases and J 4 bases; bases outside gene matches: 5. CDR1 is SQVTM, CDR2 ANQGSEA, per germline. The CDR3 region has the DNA TGCAGCGTTGATACAGGGGTGGGCTATGGCTACACCTTC. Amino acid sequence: CSVDTGVGYGYTF.

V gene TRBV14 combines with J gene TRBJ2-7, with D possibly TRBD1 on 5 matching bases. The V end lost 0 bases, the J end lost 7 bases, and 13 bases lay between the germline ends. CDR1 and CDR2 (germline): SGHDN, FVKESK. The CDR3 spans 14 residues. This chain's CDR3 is CASSQDRLTGEQYF. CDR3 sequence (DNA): TGTGCCAGCAGCCAAGATCGGCTCACAGGAGAGCAGTACTTC.

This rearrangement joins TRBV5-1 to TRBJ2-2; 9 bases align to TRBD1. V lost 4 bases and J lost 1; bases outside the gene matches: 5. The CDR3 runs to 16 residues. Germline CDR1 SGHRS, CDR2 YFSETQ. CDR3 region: CASSLQGQGNTGELFF. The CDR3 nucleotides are TGCGCCAGCAGCCTACAGGGACAGGGGAACACCGGGGAGCTGTTTTTT.

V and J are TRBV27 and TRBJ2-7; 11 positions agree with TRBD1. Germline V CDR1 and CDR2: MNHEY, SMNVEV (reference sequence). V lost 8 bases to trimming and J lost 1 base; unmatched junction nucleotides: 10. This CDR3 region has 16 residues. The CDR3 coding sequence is TGTGCCAGCCGAGAACTGGGGACAGGGGGGTCCTACGAGCAGTACTTC. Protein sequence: CASRELGTGGSYEQYF.

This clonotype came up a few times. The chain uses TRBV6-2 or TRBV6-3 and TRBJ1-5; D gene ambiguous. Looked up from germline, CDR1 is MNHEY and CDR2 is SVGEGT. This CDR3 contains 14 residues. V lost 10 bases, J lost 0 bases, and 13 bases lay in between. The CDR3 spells CATQHGYSNQPQHF. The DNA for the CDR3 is TGTGCCACCCAGCACGGTTATAGCAATCAGCCCCAGCATTTT.

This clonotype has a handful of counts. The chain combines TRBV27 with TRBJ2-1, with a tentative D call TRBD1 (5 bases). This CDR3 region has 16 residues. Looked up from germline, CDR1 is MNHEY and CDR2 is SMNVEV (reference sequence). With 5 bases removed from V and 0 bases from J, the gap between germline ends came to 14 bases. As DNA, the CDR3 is TGTGCCAGCAGTCCCAGACAGACAACCTCCTACAATGAGCAGTTCTTC. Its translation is CASSPRQTTSYNEQFF.